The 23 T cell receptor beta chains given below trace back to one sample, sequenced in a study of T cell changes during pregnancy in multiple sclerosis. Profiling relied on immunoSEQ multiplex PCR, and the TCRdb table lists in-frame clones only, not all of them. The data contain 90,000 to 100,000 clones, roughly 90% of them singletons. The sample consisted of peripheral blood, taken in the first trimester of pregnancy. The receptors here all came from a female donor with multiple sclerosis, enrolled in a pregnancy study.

The CDR3 nucleotides are TGTGCCAGCAGCGCCGGTACAGTAAACACCGGGGAGCTGTTTTTT. Its protein is CASSAGTVNTGELFF. The gene calls are TRBV7-6 and TRBJ2-2; D call uncertain. Between the trimmed V and J ends, which lost 5 bases and 2 bases, there was a span of 12 bases. In germline, CDR1 is SGHVS, CDR2 FNYEAQ. This CDR3 is 15 amino acids long.

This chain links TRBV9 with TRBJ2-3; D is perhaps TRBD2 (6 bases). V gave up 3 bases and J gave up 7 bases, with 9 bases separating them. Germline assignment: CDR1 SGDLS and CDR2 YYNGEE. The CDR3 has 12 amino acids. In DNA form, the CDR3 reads TGTGCCAGCAGCGCCGGGACTCATACGCAGTATTTT. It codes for CASSAGTHTQYF.

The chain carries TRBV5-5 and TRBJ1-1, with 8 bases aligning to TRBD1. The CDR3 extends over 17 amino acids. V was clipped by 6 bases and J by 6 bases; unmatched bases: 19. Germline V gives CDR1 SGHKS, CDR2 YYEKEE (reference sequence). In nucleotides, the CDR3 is TGTGCCAGCACTCCGGCTCTTCAGGGGGCCGGTTTGGCTGAAGCTTTCTTT. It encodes CASTPALQGAGLAEAFF.

The CDR3 loop reads CASTRDSNTGELFF. In DNA form, the CDR3 reads TGTGCCAGCACTCGGGACTCGAACACCGGGGAGCTGTTTTTT. The rearrangement uses TRBV7-2 and TRBJ2-2; the D gene is possibly TRBD2 (6 bases). CDR3 size: 14 residues. Trimming took 7 bases from V and 0 from J, leaving 9 bases between them. The germline V gene has CDR1 SGHTA and CDR2 FQGNSA.

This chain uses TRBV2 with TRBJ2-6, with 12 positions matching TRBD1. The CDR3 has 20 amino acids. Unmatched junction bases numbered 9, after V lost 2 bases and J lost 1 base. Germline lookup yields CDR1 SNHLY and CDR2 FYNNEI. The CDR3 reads CASSERFPGQGASGANVLTF. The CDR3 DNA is TGTGCCAGCAGTGAACGATTCCCGGGACAGGGGGCTTCTGGGGCCAACGTCCTGACTTTC.

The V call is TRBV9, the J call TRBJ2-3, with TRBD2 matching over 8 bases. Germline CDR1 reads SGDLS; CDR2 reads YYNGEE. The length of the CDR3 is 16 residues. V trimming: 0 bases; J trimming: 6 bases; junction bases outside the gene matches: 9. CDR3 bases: TGTGCCAGCAGCGTAGAACCCGGACTAGCATCGGATACGCAGTATTTT. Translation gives CASSVEPGLASDTQYF.

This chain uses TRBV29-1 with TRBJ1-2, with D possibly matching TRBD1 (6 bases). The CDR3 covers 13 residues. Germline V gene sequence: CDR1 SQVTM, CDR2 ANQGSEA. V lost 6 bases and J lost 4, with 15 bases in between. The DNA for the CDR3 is TGCAGCGTAGATACCGGACAGTTCTATGGCTACACCTTC. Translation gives CSVDTGQFYGYTF. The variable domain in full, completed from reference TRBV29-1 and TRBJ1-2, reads SAVISQKPSRDICQRGTSLTIQCQVDSQVTMMFWYRQQPGQSLTLIATANQGSEATYESGFVIDKFPISRPNLTFSTLTVSNMSPEDSSIYLCSVDTGQFYGYTFGSGTRLTVV.

The CDR3 coding sequence is TGCGCCAGCAGTTGGACAGGGGGCAATCAGCCCCAGCATTTT. It is translated as CASSWTGGNQPQHF. The chain uses TRBV5-1 and TRBJ1-5; 9 bases are a match to TRBD1. This CDR3 region has 14 residues. V lost 5 bases to trimming and J lost 2 bases; unmatched junction nucleotides: 2. CDR1 and CDR2 from the germline V gene are SGHRS and YFSETQ.

CDR3: CASRLPGTSDQETQYF. In DNA, the CDR3 is TGTGCCAGCAGACTACCCGGGACTAGCGACCAAGAGACCCAGTACTTC. The chain joins TRBV7-2 to TRBJ2-5; 10 nucleotides match TRBD2. CDR1 SGHTA and CDR2 FQGNSA come from the germline V gene. Unmatched junction bases numbered 7, after V lost 6 bases and J lost 0 bases. The CDR3 has 16 amino acids.

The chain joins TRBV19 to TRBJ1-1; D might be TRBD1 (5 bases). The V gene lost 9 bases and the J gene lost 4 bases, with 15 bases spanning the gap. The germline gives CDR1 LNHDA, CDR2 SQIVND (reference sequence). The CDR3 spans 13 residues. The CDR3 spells CASRDGGITEAFF. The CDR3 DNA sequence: TGTGCCAGCAGGGACGGGGGGATCACTGAAGCTTTCTTT.

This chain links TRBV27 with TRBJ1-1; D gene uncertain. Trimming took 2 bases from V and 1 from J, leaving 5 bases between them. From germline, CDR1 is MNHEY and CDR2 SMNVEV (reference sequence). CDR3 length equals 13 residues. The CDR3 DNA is TGTGCCAGCAGTTTAGGCAGGAACACTGAAGCTTTCTTT. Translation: CASSLGRNTEAFF.

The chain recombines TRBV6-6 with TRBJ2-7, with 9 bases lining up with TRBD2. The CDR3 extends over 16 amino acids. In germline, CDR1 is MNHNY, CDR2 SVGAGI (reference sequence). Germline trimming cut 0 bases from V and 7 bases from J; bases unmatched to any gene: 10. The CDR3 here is CASSYSWREGSGEQYF. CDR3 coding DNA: TGTGCCAGCAGTTACTCGTGGCGGGAGGGGTCGGGAGAGCAGTACTTC.

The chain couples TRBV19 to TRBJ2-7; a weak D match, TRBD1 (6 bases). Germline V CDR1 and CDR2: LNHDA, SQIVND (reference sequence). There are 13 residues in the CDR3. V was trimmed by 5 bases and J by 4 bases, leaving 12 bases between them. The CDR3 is CASSPGQRYEQYF. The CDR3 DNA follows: TGTGCCAGTAGTCCTGGACAGCGGTACGAGCAGTACTTC. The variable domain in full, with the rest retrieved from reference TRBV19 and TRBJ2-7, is DGGITQSPKYLFRKEGQNVTLSCEQNLNHDAMYWYRQDPGQGLRLIYYSQIVNDFQKGDIAEGYSVSREKKESFPLTVTSAQKNPTAFYLCASSPGQRYEQYFGPGTRLTVT.

CDR3: CASAQGALDYGYTF. In nucleotides, the CDR3 is TGTGCCAGTGCGCAGGGGGCGTTGGACTATGGCTACACCTTC. The V gene is TRBV19, the J gene TRBJ1-2, with 8 bases aligning to TRBD1. The CDR3 has 14 amino acids. From germline, CDR1 is LNHDA and CDR2 SQIVND (reference sequence). V shed 8 bases, J shed 3 bases, and the junction held 8 bases outside the gene matches.

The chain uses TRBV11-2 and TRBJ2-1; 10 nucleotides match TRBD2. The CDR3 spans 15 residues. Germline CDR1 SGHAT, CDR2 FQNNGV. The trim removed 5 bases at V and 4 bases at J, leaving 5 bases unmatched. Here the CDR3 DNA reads TGTGCCAGCAGCCAGACTAGCGGGTCTTACAATGAGCAGTTCTTC. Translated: CASSQTSGSYNEQFF. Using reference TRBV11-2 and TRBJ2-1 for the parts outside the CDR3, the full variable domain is EAGVAQSPRYKIIEKRQSVAFWCNPISGHATLYWYQQILGQGPKLLIQFQNNGVVDDSQLPKDRFSAERLKGVDSTLKIQPAKLEDSAVYLCASSQTSGSYNEQFFGPGTRLTVL.

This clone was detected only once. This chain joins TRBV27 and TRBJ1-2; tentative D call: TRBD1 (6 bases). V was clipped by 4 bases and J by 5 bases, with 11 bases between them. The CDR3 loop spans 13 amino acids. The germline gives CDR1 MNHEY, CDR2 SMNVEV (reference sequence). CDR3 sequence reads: CASSSQGSYGYTF. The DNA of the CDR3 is TGTGCCAGCAGTTCACAGGGATCTTATGGCTACACCTTC.

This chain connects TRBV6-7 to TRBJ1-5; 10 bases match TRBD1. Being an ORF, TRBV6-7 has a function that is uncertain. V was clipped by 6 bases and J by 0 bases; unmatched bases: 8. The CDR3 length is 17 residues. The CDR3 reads CASRIGQGGNSNQPQHF. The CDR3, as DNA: TGTGCCAGCAGAATCGGACAGGGGGGGAATAGCAATCAGCCCCAGCATTTT.

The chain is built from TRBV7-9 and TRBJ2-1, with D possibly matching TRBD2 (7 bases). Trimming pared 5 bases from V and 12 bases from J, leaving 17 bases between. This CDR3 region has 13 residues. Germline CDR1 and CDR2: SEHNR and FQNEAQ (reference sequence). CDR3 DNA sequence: TGTGCCAGCAGCGATACCGAGGGGGAGGGGCAGTTCTTC. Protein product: CASSDTEGEGQFF.

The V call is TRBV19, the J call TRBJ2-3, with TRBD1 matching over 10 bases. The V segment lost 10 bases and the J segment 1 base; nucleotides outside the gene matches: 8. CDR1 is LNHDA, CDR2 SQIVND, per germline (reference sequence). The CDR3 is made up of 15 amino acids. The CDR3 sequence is CATSTGTGGTDTQYF. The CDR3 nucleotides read TGTGCCACGTCGACCGGGACAGGGGGCACAGATACGCAGTATTTT.

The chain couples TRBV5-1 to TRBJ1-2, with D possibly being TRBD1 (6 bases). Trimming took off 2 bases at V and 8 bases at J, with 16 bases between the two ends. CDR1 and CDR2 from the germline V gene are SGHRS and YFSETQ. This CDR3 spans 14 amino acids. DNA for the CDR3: TGCGCCAGCAGCTTACAGGGAACCCTTGTGGGCTACACCTTC. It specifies CASSLQGTLVGYTF.

CDR3 sequence reads: CASSFEPGQGMYEQYF. CDR3 coding DNA: TGCGCCAGCAGCTTCGAACCGGGACAGGGAATGTACGAGCAGTACTTC. J is TRBJ2-7 and V is TRBV5-1; TRBD1 matches at 9 bases. V lost 2 bases to trimming and J lost 4 bases; unmatched junction nucleotides: 10. CDR1 SGHRS and CDR2 YFSETQ come from the germline V gene. This CDR3 is built from 16 residues.

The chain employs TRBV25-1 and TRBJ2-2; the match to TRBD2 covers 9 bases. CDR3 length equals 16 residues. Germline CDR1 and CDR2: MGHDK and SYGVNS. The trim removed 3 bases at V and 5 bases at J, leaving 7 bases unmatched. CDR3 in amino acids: CASSEPTSGWTGELFF. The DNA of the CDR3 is TGTGCCAGCAGTGAGCCAACTAGCGGGTGGACCGGGGAGCTGTTTTTT.

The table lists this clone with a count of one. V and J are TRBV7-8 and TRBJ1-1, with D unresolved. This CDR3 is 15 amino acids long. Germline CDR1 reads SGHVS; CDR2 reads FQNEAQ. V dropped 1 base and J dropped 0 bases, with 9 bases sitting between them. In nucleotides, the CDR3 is TGTGCCAGCAGCTTAGTTAGCAGCCTGAACACTGAAGCTTTCTTT. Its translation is CASSLVSSLNTEAFF.